Below are 22 T cell receptor beta chains sequenced from a single sample in a study of blood T cell repertoires in COVID-19. Profiled with immunoSEQ multiplex PCR; TCRdb holds only in-frame clones, not every one. Of 300,000 to 400,000 clones in the sample, around 86% were seen once. The sample consisted of PBMCs or T cells enriched from blood (not recorded which). The receptors here all came from a man between 60 and 75 years old who had recovered from COVID-19.

The table lists this clone with a count of one. The rearrangement uses TRBV5-1 and TRBJ2-1; TRBD1 agrees at 7 bases. Germline values: CDR1 SGHRS, CDR2 YFSETQ. CDR3 length: 15 residues. J gave up 0 bases and V 0 bases, and 0 bases lay outside the gene matches. This CDR3 reads CASSLGQGSYNEQFF. CDR3 in DNA: TGCGCCAGCAGCTTGGGACAGGGCTCCTACAATGAGCAGTTCTTC.

The rearrangement joins TRBV5-1 to TRBJ2-1; weak D call: TRBD1 (6 bases). The CDR3 covers 15 residues. Trimming removed 7 bases at V and 0 bases at J, with 14 bases between. Germline V CDR1 and CDR2: SGHRS, YFSETQ. CDR3 nucleotide sequence: TGCGCCAGCTCCTCAGGGGTCTTCTCCTACAATGAGCAGTTCTTC. This gives the protein CASSSGVFSYNEQFF.

The rearrangement uses TRBV7-3 and TRBJ2-7; 10 bases match TRBD1. CDR1 and CDR2 from the germline V gene are SGHTA and FQGTGA. Germline trimming cut 3 bases from V and 7 bases from J; bases unmatched to any gene: 6. The CDR3 runs 14 residues. CDR3 protein: CASSLGQGRGEQYF. Written as DNA, the CDR3 is TGTGCCAGCAGCTTGGGACAGGGGCGGGGTGAGCAGTACTTC.

Points on this clone: The junction departs from the called germline gene at one end, perhaps through a read error. V is TRBV12-3 or TRBV12-4 and J is TRBJ1-2; TRBD1 matches 8 bases. This CDR3 comprises 12 residues. CDR3 bases: TGTGCCAGCAGTTTCAGCCGGGACAGGAAATTCTTC. This sequence encodes CASSFSRDRKFF.

The rearrangement uses TRBV25-1 and TRBJ2-1; weak D call: TRBD1 (6 bases). Trimming stripped 7 bases from V and 5 bases from J, with 15 bases between. The CDR3 spans 14 residues. Germline CDR1 is MGHDK and CDR2 is SYGVNS. CDR3 amino acids: CASIRGSKNNEQFF. In DNA form, the CDR3 reads TGTGCCAGCATCAGGGGCAGCAAAAACAATGAGCAGTTCTTC.

This sequence joins TRBV28 and TRBJ2-1, with 13 bases matching TRBD2. V shed 7 bases and J 7 bases; nucleotides not matched to a gene: 10. CDR3 size: 16 residues. Germline V CDR1 and CDR2: MDHEN, SYDVKM. DNA for the CDR3: TGTGCCAGCATTCCTCCGGGACTAGCGGGATGGAATGAGCAGTTCTTC. As protein: CASIPPGLAGWNEQFF.

This sequence joins TRBV18 and TRBJ2-5, with D unclear. Germline V gene sequence: CDR1 KGHSH, CDR2 LQKENI. Trimming removed 4 bases at V and 0 bases at J, with 3 bases between. The CDR3 is made up of 12 amino acids. The DNA for the CDR3 is TGTGCCAGCTCACACTACCAAGAGACCCAGTACTTC. Its translation is CASSHYQETQYF.

V usage is TRBV11-2 and J usage is TRBJ2-5; a possible D gene is TRBD1 (5 bases). The germline V gene has CDR1 SGHAT and CDR2 FQNNGV. V was shortened by 1 base and J by 2 bases, with 14 bases between the two germline ends. This CDR3 comprises 16 residues. CDR3 DNA sequence: TGTGCCAGCAGCTTAGGATTGGGCCAGGGACAAGAGACCCAGTACTTC. Amino acid sequence: CASSLGLGQGQETQYF.

On this clone: One end of the junction is discordant with germline, which a read error may explain. J is TRBJ2-5 and V is TRBV7-7, with D uncertain. Germline CDR1 is SSHAT and CDR2 is FNYEAQ (reference sequence). The CDR3 totals 14 residues. CDR3 loop: CASSSSSSGETQYF. As DNA, the CDR3 is TGTGCTAGCAGCTCGTCTTCATCAGGCGAGACCCAGTACTTC.

On this clone: A read error may account for a junction end that differs from germline. The chain uses TRBV7-9 and TRBJ2-5; 7 bases map to TRBD2. Germline CDR1 and CDR2: SEHNR and FQNEAQ (reference sequence). The CDR3 has 14 residues. CDR3 residues: CASSSAGLVGIIDF. The DNA of the CDR3 is TGTGCCAGCAGCTCCGCCGGACTAGTGGGGATTATTGACTTC.

This clone has only a few counts. V usage is TRBV5-1 and J usage is TRBJ1-1; possible D gene TRBD1, 6 bases. Germline V gives CDR1 SGHRS, CDR2 YFSETQ. This CDR3 spans 13 amino acids. V shed 1 base and J shed 5 bases, with 9 bases lying between them. The CDR3 here is CASSLTGTTEAFF. The CDR3, as DNA: TGCGCCAGCAGCTTGACAGGGACAACTGAAGCTTTCTTT.

The rearrangement links TRBV5-1 to TRBJ2-3; 7 bases are shared with TRBD1. From germline, CDR1 is SGHRS and CDR2 YFSETQ. The CDR3 consists of 15 residues. V was clipped by 7 bases and J by 3 bases; unmatched bases: 11. CDR3 loop: CASQQTGYRTDTQYF. In nucleotides, the CDR3 is TGCGCCAGCCAACAGACAGGGTATCGGACAGATACGCAGTATTTT. The whole variable domain, filled in from reference TRBV5-1 and TRBJ2-3, reads KAGVTQTPRYLIKTRGQQVTLSCSPISGHRSVSWYQQTPGQGLQFLFEYFSETQRNKGNFPGRFSGRQFSNSRSEMNVSTLELGDSALYLCASQQTGYRTDTQYFGPGTRLTVL.

The J gene is TRBJ2-5, the V gene TRBV3-1 (or the pseudogene TRBV3-2), with 8 bases identical to TRBD1. Germline V lookup: CDR1 LGHDT, CDR2 YNNKEL (reference sequence). V gave up 4 bases and J gave up 5 bases; unmatched junction bases: 9. The CDR3 covers 15 residues. The CDR3 loop is CASSRDRGRWETQYF. The DNA of the CDR3 is TGTGCCAGCAGCCGAGACAGGGGACGATGGGAGACCCAGTACTTC.

The chain is built from TRBV28 and TRBJ1-5; a possible D gene is TRBD1 (5 bases). Germline-derived CDR1 and CDR2 are MDHEN and SYDVKM. The CDR3 has 15 amino acids. The V and J ends lost 6 bases and 0 bases respectively, with 12 bases between them. CDR3 protein: CASREGLGSNQPQHF. The CDR3 DNA is TGTGCCAGCAGGGAGGGACTGGGTAGCAATCAGCCCCAGCATTTT.

This chain uses TRBV7-9 with TRBJ1-4; D might be TRBD1 (6 bases). There are 15 residues in the CDR3. Germline V CDR1 and CDR2: SEHNR, FQNEAQ (reference sequence). The germline V and J ends were trimmed by 5 bases and 4 bases, with 14 bases remaining between them. The CDR3 here is CASSPSRTDNEKLFF. The CDR3 DNA is TGTGCCAGCAGCCCTAGCCGGACAGATAATGAAAAACTGTTTTTT. The variable domain in full, completed from reference TRBV7-9 and TRBJ1-4, reads DTGVSQNPRHKITKRGQNVTFRCDPISEHNRLYWYRQTLGQGPEFLTYFQNEAQLEKSRLLSDRFSAERPKGSFSTLEIQRTEQGDSAMYLCASSPSRTDNEKLFFGSGTQLSVL.

V and J are TRBV5-1 and TRBJ1-2, with a tentative D call TRBD1 (6 bases). With 7 bases removed from V and 4 bases from J, the gap between germline ends came to 14 bases. The CDR3 is 13 residues long. The germline gives CDR1 SGHRS, CDR2 YFSETQ. The CDR3 is CASAGVSSYGYTF. In nucleotides, the CDR3 is TGCGCCAGCGCAGGGGTGTCTAGCTATGGCTACACCTTC.

The genes are TRBV18 and TRBJ2-6; 7 bases are a match to TRBD2. Germline CDR1 KGHSH, CDR2 LQKENI. V lost 2 bases and J lost 0; bases outside the gene matches: 7. The CDR3 has 18 amino acids. The CDR3 sequence is CASSPFGGGSSGANVLTF. The CDR3 DNA follows: TGTGCCAGCTCACCATTTGGCGGGGGAAGCTCTGGGGCCAACGTCCTGACTTTC.

The chain has TRBV3-1 (or the pseudogene TRBV3-2) and TRBJ2-3; the match to TRBD2 covers 8 bases. This CDR3 has 16 amino acids. Germline trimming cut 6 bases from V and 2 bases from J; bases unmatched to any gene: 10. CDR1 and CDR2 from the germline V gene are LGHDT and YNNKEL (reference sequence). This CDR3 is CASSPRASGPTDTQYF. CDR3 in DNA: TGTGCCAGCAGTCCAAGGGCTAGCGGGCCCACAGATACGCAGTATTTT.

The gene calls are TRBV10-2 and TRBJ2-5; D might be TRBD2 (5 bases). Looked up from germline, CDR1 is WSHSY and CDR2 is SAAADI. V dropped 6 bases and J dropped 5 bases, with 16 bases sitting between them. The CDR3 is 14 residues long. The CDR3 nucleotides read TGCGCCAGCAGACCCACATCCTCGGGGGAGACCCAGTACTTC. It specifies CASRPTSSGETQYF.

In its sample, this clone was seen a few times. The chain couples TRBV24-1 to TRBJ2-5; TRBD1 matches at 10 bases. In germline, CDR1 is KGHDR, CDR2 SFDVKD. The CDR3 contains 15 residues. With V trimmed by 7 bases and J by 5 bases, 9 bases remained unmatched. The CDR3 region has the DNA TGTGCCACCAGCCCGGGACAGGGGCGGTATGAGACCCAGTACTTC. It translates to CATSPGQGRYETQYF.

This clone was recorded a few times. The chain joins TRBV15 to TRBJ1-4, with TRBD1 matching 7 bases. Trimming at V came to 3 bases and at J to 1 base, leaving 2 bases not matched to a gene. The germline gives CDR1 LNHNV, CDR2 YYDKDF (reference sequence). The CDR3 runs 15 residues. The CDR3 nucleotides are TGTGCCACCAGCAGGGGGACAGAAACTAATGAAAAACTGTTTTTT. It specifies CATSRGTETNEKLFF.

In DNA form, the CDR3 reads TGCGCCAGCAGCGGCGGGGGGGCCGATCGCCGTAACTATGGCTACACCTTC. Translation gives CASSGGGADRRNYGYTF. The V call is TRBV5-1, the J call TRBJ1-2; tentatively, D is TRBD1 (6 bases). The CDR3 spans 17 residues. Trimming pared 4 bases from V and 1 base from J, leaving 20 bases between. Per germline, CDR1 SGHRS and CDR2 YFSETQ.